This TCR beta chain stems from a study of blood T cell repertoires in COVID-19. Study-level information: Material from acute and convalescent COVID-19 was sourced from the United States, Italy and Spain. T cells, B-cell-depleted T cells, or PBMCs provided the cDNA or gDNA that served as material.

Here immunoSEQ multiplex PCR was the method, and the copy in TCRdb shows in-frame clones only, minus some. The table includes 25,000 to 30,000 clones, roughly 80% detected once. CDR3 length: 16 residues. Germline V gives CDR1 MNHNY, CDR2 SVGAGI (reference sequence). V lost 6 bases to trimming and J lost 1 base, with 18 bases between them. The origin of this receptor is a woman in her sixties with acute or convalescent COVID-19. Input material: peripheral blood. J is TRBJ1-1 and V is TRBV6-6; perhaps TRBD1 as D (5 bases). The CDR3 protein is CASSPVVSQGNTEAFF. In DNA form, the CDR3 reads TGTGCCAGCAGCCCGGTCGTTTCTCAGGGGAACACTGAAGCTTTCTTT.